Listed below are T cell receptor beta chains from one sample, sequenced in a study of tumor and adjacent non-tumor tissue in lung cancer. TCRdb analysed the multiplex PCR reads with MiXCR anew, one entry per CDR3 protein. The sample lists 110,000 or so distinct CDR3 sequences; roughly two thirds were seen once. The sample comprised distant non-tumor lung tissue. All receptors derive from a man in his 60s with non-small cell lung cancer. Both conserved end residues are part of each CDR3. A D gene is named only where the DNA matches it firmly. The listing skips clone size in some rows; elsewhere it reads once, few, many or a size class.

cdr3_aa: CASSPLQGGEQFF
cdr3_nt: TGTGCCAGCAGTCCTCTGCAGGGAGGTGAGCAGTTCTTC
d_call: NA
v_call: TRBV12-3/TRBV12-4
j_call: TRBJ2-1
clone_size: many

cdr3_aa: CASSLLLNTDTQYF
cdr3_nt: TGTGCCAGCAGTTTACTACTAAACACAGATACGCAGTATTTT
d_call: NA
v_call: TRBV28
j_call: TRBJ2-3
clone_size: many

cdr3_aa: CTSRLAEGASEQFF
cdr3_nt: TGCACCAGCAGGTTGGCTGAGGGGGCGAGTGAGCAGTTCTTC
d_call: TRBD1
v_call: TRBV5-1
j_call: TRBJ2-1
clone_size: NA

cdr3_aa: CASSLETGDTEAFF
cdr3_nt: TGTGCCAGCAGCTTGGAGACAGGGGACACTGAAGCTTTCTTT
d_call: TRBD1
v_call: TRBV5-4
j_call: TRBJ1-1
clone_size: few

cdr3_aa: CASSLGGFGEAFF
cdr3_nt: TGTGCCAGCAGCTTGGGAGGATTCGGTGAAGCTTTCTTT
d_call: NA
v_call: TRBV5-4
j_call: TRBJ1-1
clone_size: many

cdr3_aa: CSVHSGRRTDTQYF
cdr3_nt: TGCAGCGTCCACAGCGGGAGAAGGACAGATACGCAGTATTTT
d_call: TRBD2
v_call: TRBV29-1
j_call: TRBJ2-3
clone_size: many

cdr3_aa: CASRPPGQTNTGELFF
cdr3_nt: TGTGCCAGCCGTCCTCCGGGACAGACGAACACCGGGGAGCTGTTTTTT
d_call: TRBD1
v_call: TRBV12-3/TRBV12-4
j_call: TRBJ2-2
clone_size: few

cdr3_aa: CASLRTEGEQYF
cdr3_nt: TGTGCCAGCTTGCGAACCGAAGGCGAGCAGTACTTC
d_call: NA
v_call: TRBV12-3/TRBV12-4
j_call: TRBJ2-7
clone_size: many

cdr3_aa: CVSSLRGRGSTDTQYF
cdr3_nt: TGTGTCAGCAGCTTACGCGGGAGGGGCAGCACAGATACACAGTATTTT
d_call: TRBD2
v_call: TRBV11-2
j_call: TRBJ2-3
clone_size: NA

cdr3_aa: CASSLDGTQLSDIQFF
cdr3_nt: TGCGCCAGCAGCCTGGATGGGACCCAACTTTCCGACATTCAGTTCTTC
d_call: NA
v_call: TRBV5-1
j_call: TRBJ2-1
clone_size: once

cdr3_aa: CASSLSGGANQPQHF
cdr3_nt: TGTGCCAGTAGTTTATCGGGAGGGGCCAATCAGCCCCAGCATTTT
d_call: NA
v_call: TRBV12-3/TRBV12-4
j_call: TRBJ1-5
clone_size: NA

cdr3_aa: CASSLEVVWNTEAFF
cdr3_nt: TGTGCCAGCAGCTTAGAGGTAGTTTGGAACACTGAAGCTTTCTTT
d_call: NA
v_call: TRBV7-8
j_call: TRBJ1-1
clone_size: many

cdr3_aa: CSTQTAGTSGMYEQYF
cdr3_nt: TGCAGCACTCAGACAGCCGGGACTAGCGGGATGTACGAGCAATACTTC
d_call: TRBD2
v_call: TRBV29-1
j_call: TRBJ2-7
clone_size: NA

cdr3_aa: CSVTLISEQFF
cdr3_nt: TGCAGCGTTACTCTCATCAGTGAGCAGTTCTTC
d_call: NA
v_call: TRBV29-1
j_call: TRBJ2-1
clone_size: NA

cdr3_aa: CASSYFAGMDNERFF
cdr3_nt: TGTGCCAGCAGTTATTTTGCAGGGATGGACAATGAGCGTTTCTTC
d_call: NA
v_call: TRBV6-6
j_call: TRBJ2-1
clone_size: NA

cdr3_aa: CATSLDTGSEAFF
cdr3_nt: TGTGCCACCAGCTTGGATACAGGATCAGAAGCTTTCTTT
d_call: NA
v_call: TRBV11-2
j_call: TRBJ1-1
clone_size: NA

cdr3_aa: CDTSPRTSGAGETQYF
cdr3_nt: TGTGACACCAGCCCCCGTACTAGCGGGGCGGGGGAGACCCAGTACTTC
d_call: TRBD2
v_call: TRBV11-2
j_call: TRBJ2-5
clone_size: NA

cdr3_aa: CVNSHNYEQYF
cdr3_nt: TGTGTCAACAGCCATAACTACGAGCAGTACTTC
d_call: NA
v_call: TRBV11-3
j_call: TRBJ2-7
clone_size: NA

cdr3_aa: CATSTRGRTHTQYF
cdr3_nt: TGTGCCACCAGTACAAGGGGTCGCACACATACGCAGTATTTT
d_call: NA
v_call: TRBV6-5
j_call: TRBJ2-3
clone_size: once

cdr3_aa: CASRHKGGGNTGELFF
cdr3_nt: TGTGCCAGCAGACATAAGGGAGGCGGGAACACCGGGGAGCTGTTTTTT
d_call: NA
v_call: TRBV6-5
j_call: TRBJ2-2
clone_size: many

cdr3_aa: CASSPNQGQRYEQYF
cdr3_nt: TGTGCCAGCAGTCCAAACCAAGGCCAACGATACGAGCAGTACTTC
d_call: NA
v_call: TRBV6-1
j_call: TRBJ2-7
clone_size: NA

cdr3_aa: CASSLVDTRDEQYF
cdr3_nt: TGCGCCAGCAGCTTGGTGGACACTAGGGACGAGCAGTACTTC
d_call: NA
v_call: TRBV5-1
j_call: TRBJ2-7
clone_size: many

cdr3_aa: CASSLIGTTYEQYF
cdr3_nt: TGTGCCAGCAGTTTAATTGGGACAACATACGAGCAGTACTTC
d_call: NA
v_call: TRBV12-3/TRBV12-4
j_call: TRBJ2-7
clone_size: many

cdr3_aa: CASSYDPKRVSGNTIYF
cdr3_nt: TGTGCCAGCAGTTACGACCCCAAGCGGGTCTCTGGAAACACCATATATTTT
d_call: NA
v_call: TRBV6-5
j_call: TRBJ1-3
clone_size: NA

cdr3_aa: CAIRFAGDTDTQYF
cdr3_nt: TGTGCCATCAGGTTTGCTGGCGACACAGATACGCAGTATTTT
d_call: NA
v_call: TRBV10-3
j_call: TRBJ2-3
clone_size: NA

cdr3_aa: CACSFVAWDTQYF
cdr3_nt: TGTGCCTGCAGCTTCGTAGCTTGGGATACGCAGTATTTT
d_call: NA
v_call: TRBV11-2
j_call: TRBJ2-3
clone_size: NA

cdr3_aa: CSIDLGRIDDEKFF
cdr3_nt: TGCAGCATTGATCTCGGGAGGATTGACGATGAGAAGTTCTTC
d_call: TRBD2
v_call: TRBV29-1
j_call: TRBJ2-1
clone_size: NA

cdr3_aa: CANSEPGLARRGGEQFF
cdr3_nt: TGTGCCAACAGTGAACCCGGACTAGCGAGAAGGGGGGGTGAGCAGTTCTTC
d_call: TRBD2
v_call: TRBV6-1
j_call: TRBJ2-1
clone_size: NA

cdr3_aa: CPSSWGIGRSEQYF
cdr3_nt: TGTCCCAGCAGTTGGGGGATAGGGAGGAGCGAGCAGTACTTC
d_call: NA
v_call: TRBV6-5
j_call: TRBJ2-7
clone_size: NA

cdr3_aa: CASSPRGFGNQPQHF
cdr3_nt: TGTGCCAGCAGCCCACGGGGGTTTGGCAATCAGCCCCAGCATTTT
d_call: NA
v_call: TRBV12-3/TRBV12-4
j_call: TRBJ1-5
clone_size: many

cdr3_aa: CTSSSDMGETQYF
cdr3_nt: TGTACCAGCAGCTCGGACATGGGAGAGACCCAGTACTTC
d_call: NA
v_call: TRBV11-1
j_call: TRBJ2-5
clone_size: NA

cdr3_aa: CASSLLRQGAGTTDTQYF
cdr3_nt: TGTGCCAGTAGTCTCCTCCGACAGGGGGCGGGCACAACGGATACGCAGTATTTT
d_call: TRBD1
v_call: TRBV19
j_call: TRBJ2-3
clone_size: NA

cdr3_aa: CSSSGPATEVFF
cdr3_nt: TGTAGCTCTTCGGGGCCCGCCACTGAAGTTTTCTTT
d_call: NA
v_call: TRBV29-1
j_call: TRBJ1-1
clone_size: NA

cdr3_aa: CASSLRAGDQHF
cdr3_nt: TGCGCCAGTAGCCTTAGGGCGGGCGATCAGCACTTC
d_call: NA
v_call: TRBV4-1
j_call: TRBJ2-7
clone_size: once

cdr3_aa: CSVVRGAGYEQCF
cdr3_nt: TGCAGCGTTGTCCGGGGGGCCGGTTACGAGCAGTGCTTC
d_call: NA
v_call: TRBV29-1
j_call: TRBJ2-7
clone_size: many

cdr3_aa: CSVPTAQGSYGFTF
cdr3_nt: TGCAGCGTTCCCACCGCCCAGGGATCTTATGGCTTCACCTTC
d_call: NA
v_call: TRBV29-1
j_call: TRBJ1-2
clone_size: NA

cdr3_aa: CASSPLAGNHGYTF
cdr3_nt: TGTGCCAGTAGCCCCCTGGCAGGAAACCATGGCTACACCTTC
d_call: NA
v_call: TRBV11-2
j_call: TRBJ1-2
clone_size: once

cdr3_aa: CASNRGLYYGYTF
cdr3_nt: TGTGCCAGCAACCGGGGATTGTACTATGGCTACACCTTC
d_call: NA
v_call: TRBV6-6
j_call: TRBJ1-2
clone_size: NA

cdr3_aa: CASTTTQDTYYEQYF
cdr3_nt: TGTGCCAGCACCACTACGCAGGACACCTACTACGAGCAGTACTTC
d_call: NA
v_call: TRBV6-2/TRBV6-3
j_call: TRBJ2-7
clone_size: many

cdr3_aa: CASTLRRGKGIYGYTF
cdr3_nt: TGCGCCAGCACCCTCCGGCGTGGAAAGGGAATCTATGGCTACACCTTC
d_call: NA
v_call: TRBV4-1
j_call: TRBJ1-2
clone_size: NA

cdr3_aa: CASSSKPGLAGNIQYF
cdr3_nt: TGTGCCAGCAGTTCCAAACCGGGACTAGCGGGAAACATTCAGTACTTC
d_call: TRBD2
v_call: TRBV12-3/TRBV12-4
j_call: TRBJ2-4
clone_size: many

cdr3_aa: CTSSFRRNQPQHF
cdr3_nt: TGTACCAGCAGCTTTCGGAGGAATCAGCCCCAGCATTTT
d_call: NA
v_call: TRBV5-6
j_call: TRBJ1-5
clone_size: NA

cdr3_aa: CASGYMSGTGTEVLF
cdr3_nt: TGTGCCAGCGGTTACATGTCTGGGACGGGCACTGAAGTTCTCTTT
d_call: NA
v_call: TRBV6-2/TRBV6-3
j_call: TRBJ1-1
clone_size: NA

cdr3_aa: CVSSYGTSTGELFF
cdr3_nt: TGTGTCAGCAGTTACGGAACATCCACCGGGGAGCTGTTTTTT
d_call: NA
v_call: TRBV28
j_call: TRBJ2-2
clone_size: few

cdr3_aa: CVSSLAWNQPQHF
cdr3_nt: TGTGTCAGCAGCTTGGCATGGAATCAGCCCCAGCATTTT
d_call: NA
v_call: TRBV5-5
j_call: TRBJ1-5
clone_size: few

cdr3_aa: CASSIPQGVEYF
cdr3_nt: TGTGCCAGCAGTATTCCTCAGGGGGTGGAGTATTTT
d_call: TRBD1
v_call: TRBV6-5
j_call: TRBJ2-3
clone_size: many

cdr3_aa: CASSLGGWQPQHF
cdr3_nt: TGTGCCAGCAGCTTAGGGGGCTGGCAGCCCCAGCATTTT
d_call: NA
v_call: TRBV7-2
j_call: TRBJ1-5
clone_size: NA

cdr3_aa: CSVVIVPGQGVGGYTF
cdr3_nt: TGCAGCGTAGTAATCGTTCCGGGACAGGGGGTGGGCGGCTACACCTTC
d_call: TRBD1
v_call: TRBV29-1
j_call: TRBJ1-2
clone_size: NA

cdr3_aa: CASSLGRTGKNEKLFF
cdr3_nt: TGCGCCAGCAGCTTGGGTCGGACAGGGAAAAATGAAAAACTGTTTTTT
d_call: TRBD1
v_call: TRBV5-1
j_call: TRBJ1-4
clone_size: few

cdr3_aa: CATRQRPGANVLTF
cdr3_nt: TGTGCTACCAGGCAAAGACCCGGGGCCAACGTCCTGACTTTC
d_call: NA
v_call: TRBV12-3/TRBV12-4
j_call: TRBJ2-6
clone_size: NA

cdr3_aa: CASSLRAWTAISGNTIYF
cdr3_nt: TGTGCCAGCAGCTTAAGGGCGTGGACGGCCATCAGTGGAAACACCATATATTTT
d_call: NA
v_call: TRBV7-9
j_call: TRBJ1-3
clone_size: NA

cdr3_aa: CSIRAGQHSGITIYF
cdr3_nt: TGCAGTATTCGAGCGGGACAGCACTCTGGAATCACCATATATTTT
d_call: TRBD1
v_call: TRBV29-1
j_call: TRBJ1-3
clone_size: NA

cdr3_aa: CANSLGLAGVGNIQYF
cdr3_nt: TGTGCCAATAGCTTAGGCCTAGCGGGAGTGGGGAACATTCAGTACTTC
d_call: TRBD2
v_call: TRBV11-1
j_call: TRBJ2-4
clone_size: NA

cdr3_aa: CGNPRGSYNEQFF
cdr3_nt: TGCGGCAATCCTCGCGGCTCCTACAATGAGCAGTTCTTC
d_call: NA
v_call: TRBV29-1
j_call: TRBJ2-1
clone_size: NA

cdr3_aa: CASSPGTGTEAFF
cdr3_nt: TGTGCCAGCAGCCCGGGGACAGGAACTGAAGCTTTCTTT
d_call: TRBD1
v_call: TRBV7-9
j_call: TRBJ1-1
clone_size: many